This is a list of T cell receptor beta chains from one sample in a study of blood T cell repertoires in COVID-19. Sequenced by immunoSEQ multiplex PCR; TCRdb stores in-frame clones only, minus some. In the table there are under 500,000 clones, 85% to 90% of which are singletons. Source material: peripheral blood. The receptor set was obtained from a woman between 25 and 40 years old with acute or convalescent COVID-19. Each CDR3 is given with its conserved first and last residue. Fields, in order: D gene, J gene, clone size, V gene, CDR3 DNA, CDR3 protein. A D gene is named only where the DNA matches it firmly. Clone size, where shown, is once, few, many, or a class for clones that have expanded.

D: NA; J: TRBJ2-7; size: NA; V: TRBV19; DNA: TGTGCCAGTAGTACGAAGACTAGTAGCTCCTACGAGCAGTACTTC; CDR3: CASSTKTSSSYEQYF
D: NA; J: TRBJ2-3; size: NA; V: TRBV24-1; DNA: TGTGCCACCTCCCAGCGTCGTCAGACAGATACGCAGTATTTT; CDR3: CATSQRRQTDTQYF
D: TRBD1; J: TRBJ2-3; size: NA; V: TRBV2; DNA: TGTGCCAGCAGTGAAGTGTTCAGGGGGAACACAGATACGCAGTATTTT; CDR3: CASSEVFRGNTDTQYF
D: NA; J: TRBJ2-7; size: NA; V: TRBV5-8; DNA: TGTGCCAGCAGCCGCAGGGCTCTCTACGAGCAGTACTTC; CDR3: CASSRRALYEQYF
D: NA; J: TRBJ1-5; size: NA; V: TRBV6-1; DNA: TGTGCCAGCAGTGATGGAGCAGGGAGGCGGCAGCCCCAGCATTTT; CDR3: CASSDGAGRRQPQHF
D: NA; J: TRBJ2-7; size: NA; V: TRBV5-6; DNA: TGTGCCAGCAGCGTCATCGCGGGCGACGAGCAGTACTTC; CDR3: CASSVIAGDEQYF
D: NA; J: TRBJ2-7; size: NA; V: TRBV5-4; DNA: TGTGCCAGCAGCAAGGACAGTAGCCGCCCCTACGAGCAGTACTTC; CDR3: CASSKDSSRPYEQYF
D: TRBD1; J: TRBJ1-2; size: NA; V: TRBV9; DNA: TGTGCCAGCAGCGCGCCCTCCGGGACAGGGAATAGCTACACCTTC; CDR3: CASSAPSGTGNSYTF
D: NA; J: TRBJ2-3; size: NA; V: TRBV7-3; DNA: TGTGCCAGCAGCTTAACCACCTCACTAAGGGGGTTCACAGATACGCAGTATTTT; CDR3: CASSLTTSLRGFTDTQYF
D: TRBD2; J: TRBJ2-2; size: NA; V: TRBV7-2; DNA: TGTGCCAGCAGCAAGGGACTAGCGGGGAACACCGGGGAGCTGTTTTTT; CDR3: CASSKGLAGNTGELFF
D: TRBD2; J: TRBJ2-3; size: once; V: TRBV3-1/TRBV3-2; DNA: TGTGCCAGCAGCCGAAGCGGGGGGGCCGAGAGCACAGATACGCAGTATTTT; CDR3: CASSRSGGAESTDTQYF
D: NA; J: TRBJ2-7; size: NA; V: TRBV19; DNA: TGTGCCAGTAGTATGGGAGGGGGGCATGAAGAGCAGTACTTC; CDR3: CASSMGGGHEEQYF
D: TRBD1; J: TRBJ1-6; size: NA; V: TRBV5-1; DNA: TGCGCCAGCAGCCTGACCTCAGGGGGCGGCGATTCACCCCTCCACTTT; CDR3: CASSLTSGGGDSPLHF
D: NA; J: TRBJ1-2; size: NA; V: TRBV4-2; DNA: TGTGCCAGAAATAGGTGTCGGGGAATCCCCTATGGCTACACCTTC; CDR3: CARNRCRGIPYGYTF
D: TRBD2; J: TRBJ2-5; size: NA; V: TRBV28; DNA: TGTGCCAGCAGTACCTCTGAGGCTAGCGGGGGATCAGAGACCCAGTACTTC; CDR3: CASSTSEASGGSETQYF
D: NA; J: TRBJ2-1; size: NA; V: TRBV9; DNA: TGTGCCAGCAGCCCTGACACAAACTACAATGAGCAGTTCTTC; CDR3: CASSPDTNYNEQFF
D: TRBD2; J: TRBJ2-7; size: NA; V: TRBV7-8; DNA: TGTGCCAGCAGCTTAGCCCCTAGCGGGGCCTACGAGCAGTACTTC; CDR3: CASSLAPSGAYEQYF
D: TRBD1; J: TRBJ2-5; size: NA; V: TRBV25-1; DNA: TGTGCCAGCAGTGAGATCCGGGACAGCCAGACCCAGTACTTC; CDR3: CASSEIRDSQTQYF
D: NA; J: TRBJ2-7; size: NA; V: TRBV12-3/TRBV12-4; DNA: TGTGCCAGCAGCCCGAATACGGGCTACGAGCAGTACTTC; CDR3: CASSPNTGYEQYF
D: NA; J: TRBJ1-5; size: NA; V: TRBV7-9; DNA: TGTGCCAGCAGCTTAGACGGGAATTTTCGGGCCCAGCATTTT; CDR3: CASSLDGNFRAQHF
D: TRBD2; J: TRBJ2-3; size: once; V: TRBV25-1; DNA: TGTGCCAGCAGTTTGACCGGGGGGGCGCAGTATTTT; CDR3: CASSLTGGAQYF
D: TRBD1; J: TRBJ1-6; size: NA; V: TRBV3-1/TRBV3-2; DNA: TGTGCCAGCAGCCAAGTGACAGGGGGGAATTCACCCCTCCACTTT; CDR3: CASSQVTGGNSPLHF
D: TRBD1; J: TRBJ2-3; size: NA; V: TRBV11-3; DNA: TGTGCCAGCAGCCATACAACCTACACAGGGGGTCGACGCACAGATACGCAGTATTTT; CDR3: CASSHTTYTGGRRTDTQYF
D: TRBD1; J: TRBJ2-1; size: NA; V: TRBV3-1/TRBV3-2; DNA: TGTGCCAGCAGCCAGAACCGGGACAGCTACAATGAGCAGTTCTTC; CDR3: CASSQNRDSYNEQFF
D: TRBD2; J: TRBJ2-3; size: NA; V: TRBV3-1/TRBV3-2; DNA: TGTGCCAGCAGCCAAGAAGCGAGGGTAGCGGGGTCCCCAGATACGCAGTATTTT; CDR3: CASSQEARVAGSPDTQYF
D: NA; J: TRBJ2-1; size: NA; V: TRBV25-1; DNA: TGTGCCAGCAGTTCGGAGATGGGCTCCTACAATGAGCAGTTCTTC; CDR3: CASSSEMGSYNEQFF
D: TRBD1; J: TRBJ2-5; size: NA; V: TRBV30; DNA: TGTGCCTGGAGCGGGCCCCTCCACCGGGACAGCCAAGAGACCCAGTACTTC; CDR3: CAWSGPLHRDSQETQYF
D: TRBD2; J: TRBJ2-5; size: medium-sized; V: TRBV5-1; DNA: TGCGCCAGCGCGGGGGAGGAAGAGACCCAGTACTTC; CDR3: CASAGEEETQYF
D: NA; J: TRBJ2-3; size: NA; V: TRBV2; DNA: TGTGCCAGCAGGGTGCGGCAAACAGATACGCAGTATTTT; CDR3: CASRVRQTDTQYF
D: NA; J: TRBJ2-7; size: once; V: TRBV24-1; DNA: TGTGCCACCAGTGAGACGAATAGGGAGGAGCAGTACTTC; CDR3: CATSETNREEQYF
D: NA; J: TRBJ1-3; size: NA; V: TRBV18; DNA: TGTGCCAGCTCGGAGACAGGAGGAAACACCATATATTTT; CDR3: CASSETGGNTIYF
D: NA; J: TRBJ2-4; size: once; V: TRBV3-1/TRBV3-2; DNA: TGTGCCAGCAGCCAAGGGACCGGGGTAGACATTCAGTACTTC; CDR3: CASSQGTGVDIQYF
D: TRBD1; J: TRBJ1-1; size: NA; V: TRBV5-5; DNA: TGTGCCAGCAGCCCAAGGGGGCAGAACACTGAAGCTTTCTTT; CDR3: CASSPRGQNTEAFF
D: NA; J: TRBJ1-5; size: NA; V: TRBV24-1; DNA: TGTGCCACCAGTGATCCAGGACAGCAACCCTTATATAGCAATCAGCCCCAGCATTTT; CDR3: CATSDPGQQPLYSNQPQHF
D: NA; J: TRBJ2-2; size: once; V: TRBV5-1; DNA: TGCGCCAGCAGCTTGCCGGAGGGCACCGGGGAGCTGTTTTTT; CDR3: CASSLPEGTGELFF
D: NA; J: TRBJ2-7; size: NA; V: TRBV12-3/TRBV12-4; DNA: TGTGCCAGCAGTCGTTTCTACGAGCAGTACTTC; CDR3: CASSRFYEQYF